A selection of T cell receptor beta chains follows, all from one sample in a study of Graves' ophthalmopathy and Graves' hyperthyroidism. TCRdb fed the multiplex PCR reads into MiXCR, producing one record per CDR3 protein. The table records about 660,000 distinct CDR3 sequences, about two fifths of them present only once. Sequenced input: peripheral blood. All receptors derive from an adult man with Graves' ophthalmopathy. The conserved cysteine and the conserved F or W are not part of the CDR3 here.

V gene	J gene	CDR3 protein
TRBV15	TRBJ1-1	ATSRSQGVRHTEAF
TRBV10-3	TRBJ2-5	AITQGPQETQY
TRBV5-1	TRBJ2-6	ASGPGANVLT
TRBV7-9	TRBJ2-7	ASSPWGVMLPTYEQY
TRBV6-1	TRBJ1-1	ASITQGAFGTEAF
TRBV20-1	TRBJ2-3	SARPAGENTDTQY
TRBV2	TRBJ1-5	ASSEQGWGNQPQH
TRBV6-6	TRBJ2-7	ASSYPPTVNSYEQY
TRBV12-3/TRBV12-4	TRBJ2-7	ASSLGLAGAGYEQY
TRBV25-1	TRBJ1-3	ASSPTGGSAGNTIY
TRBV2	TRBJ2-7	ASRAGTAPLGEQY
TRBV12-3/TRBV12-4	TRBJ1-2	ASSLGGGDGYYGYT
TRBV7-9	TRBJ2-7	ASSTVGGPGEQY
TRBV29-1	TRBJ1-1	SVEAIRGRGTEAF
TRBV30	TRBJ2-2	AWKVDGGTGELF
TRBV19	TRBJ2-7	ASSIGRGSGYEQY
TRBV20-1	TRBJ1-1	SGMGAGEAF
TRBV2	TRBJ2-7	ATPGQRVLYEQY
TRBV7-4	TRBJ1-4	ASRTGAYGEKLF
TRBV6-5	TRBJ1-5	ASTTHRGDQPQH
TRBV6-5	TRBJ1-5	ASSPGPHIDQPQH
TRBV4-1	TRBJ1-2	ASSQDRGDSYGYT
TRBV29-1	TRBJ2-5	SRLGETQY
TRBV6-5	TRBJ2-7	ASRKDIFYEQY
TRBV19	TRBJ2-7	ASSIGAAASYEQY
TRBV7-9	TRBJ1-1	ASSSNLGEYTEAF
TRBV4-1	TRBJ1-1	ASSQHTLRGADTEAF
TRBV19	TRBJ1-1	ASTKNRGTEAF
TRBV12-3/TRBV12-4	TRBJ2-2	ASSLAQFRGIGELF
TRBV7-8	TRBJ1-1	ASSPRGVVGITEAF
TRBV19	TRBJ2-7	ASRQASGGYIPYEQC
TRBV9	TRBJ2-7	ASSPDWGHSSYEQY
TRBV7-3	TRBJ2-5	ASSFGPETGGMGTQY
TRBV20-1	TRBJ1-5	SARGGFNQPQH
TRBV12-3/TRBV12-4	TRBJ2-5	ASSRTGGVETQY